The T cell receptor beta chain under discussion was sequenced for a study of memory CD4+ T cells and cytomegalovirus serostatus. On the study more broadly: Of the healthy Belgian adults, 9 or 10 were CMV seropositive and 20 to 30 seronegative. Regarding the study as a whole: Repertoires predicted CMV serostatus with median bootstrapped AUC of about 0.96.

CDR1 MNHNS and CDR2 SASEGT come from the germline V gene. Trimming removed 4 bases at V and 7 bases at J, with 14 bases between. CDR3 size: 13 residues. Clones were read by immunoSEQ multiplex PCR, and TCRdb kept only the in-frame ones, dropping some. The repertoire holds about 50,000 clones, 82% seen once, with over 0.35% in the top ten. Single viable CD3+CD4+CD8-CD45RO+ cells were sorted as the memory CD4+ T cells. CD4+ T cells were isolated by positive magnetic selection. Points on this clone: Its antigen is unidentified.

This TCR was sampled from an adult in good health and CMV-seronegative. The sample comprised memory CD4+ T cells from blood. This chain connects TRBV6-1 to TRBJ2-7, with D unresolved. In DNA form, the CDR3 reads TGTGCCAGCAGTGTTTCGACCAGCTGGGAGCAGTACTTC. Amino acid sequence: CASSVSTSWEQYF.